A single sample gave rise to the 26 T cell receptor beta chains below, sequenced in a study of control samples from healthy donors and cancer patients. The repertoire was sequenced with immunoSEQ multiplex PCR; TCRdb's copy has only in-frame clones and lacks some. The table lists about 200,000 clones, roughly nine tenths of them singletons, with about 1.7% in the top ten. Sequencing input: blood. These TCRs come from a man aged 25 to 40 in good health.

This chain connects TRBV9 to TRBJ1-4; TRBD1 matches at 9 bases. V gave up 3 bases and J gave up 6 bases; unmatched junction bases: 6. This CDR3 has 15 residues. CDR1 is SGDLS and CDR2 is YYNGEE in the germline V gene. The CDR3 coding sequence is TGTGCCAGCAGCGACGGGACAGGGTCAGATGAAAAACTGTTTTTT. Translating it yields CASSDGTGSDEKLFF.

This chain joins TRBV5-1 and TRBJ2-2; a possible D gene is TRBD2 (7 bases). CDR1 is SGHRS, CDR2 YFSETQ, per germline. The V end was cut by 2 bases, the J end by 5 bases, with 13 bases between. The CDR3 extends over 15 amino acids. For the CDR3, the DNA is TGCGCCAGCAGCTTCGGGGGGCCGGATACCGGGGAGCTGTTTTTT. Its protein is CASSFGGPDTGELFF.

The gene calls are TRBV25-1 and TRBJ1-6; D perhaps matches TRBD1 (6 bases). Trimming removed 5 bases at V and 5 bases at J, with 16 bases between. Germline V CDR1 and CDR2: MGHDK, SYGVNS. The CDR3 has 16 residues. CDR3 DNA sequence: TGTGCCAGCAGTCCAAACAGGGTAGCGAATAATTCACCCCTCCACTTT. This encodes CASSPNRVANNSPLHF.

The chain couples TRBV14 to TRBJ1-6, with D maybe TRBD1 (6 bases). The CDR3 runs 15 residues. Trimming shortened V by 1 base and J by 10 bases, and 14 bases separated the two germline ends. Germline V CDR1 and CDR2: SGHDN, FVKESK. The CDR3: CASSQVTGRGSPLHF. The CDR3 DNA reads TGTGCCAGCAGCCAAGTCACAGGGCGAGGATCACCCCTCCACTTT.

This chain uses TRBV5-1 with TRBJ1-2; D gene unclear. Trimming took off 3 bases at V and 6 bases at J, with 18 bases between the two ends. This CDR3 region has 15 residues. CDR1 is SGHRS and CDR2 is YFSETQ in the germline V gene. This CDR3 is CASSSFGESADGYTF. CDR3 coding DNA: TGCGCCAGCAGCTCCTTTGGTGAGAGTGCGGATGGCTACACCTTC.

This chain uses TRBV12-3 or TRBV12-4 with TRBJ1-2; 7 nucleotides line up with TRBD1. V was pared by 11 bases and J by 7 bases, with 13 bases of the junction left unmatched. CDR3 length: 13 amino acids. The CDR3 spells CAQRAGGRGGYTF. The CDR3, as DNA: TGTGCCCAGCGTGCAGGGGGTAGGGGTGGCTACACCTTC.

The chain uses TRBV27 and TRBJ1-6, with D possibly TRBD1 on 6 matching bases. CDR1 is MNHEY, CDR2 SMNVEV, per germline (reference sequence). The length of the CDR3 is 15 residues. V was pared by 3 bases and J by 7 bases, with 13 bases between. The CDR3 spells CASSLTGGVNSPLHF. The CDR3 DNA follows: TGTGCCAGCAGTTTGACGGGGGGCGTCAATTCACCCCTCCACTTT.

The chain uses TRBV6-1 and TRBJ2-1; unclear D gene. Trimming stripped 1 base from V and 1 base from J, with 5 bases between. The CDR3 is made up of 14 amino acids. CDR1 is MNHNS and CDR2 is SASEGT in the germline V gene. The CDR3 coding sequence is TGTGCCAGCAGTGAAGACCCTTCCTACAATGAGCAGTTCTTC. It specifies CASSEDPSYNEQFF.

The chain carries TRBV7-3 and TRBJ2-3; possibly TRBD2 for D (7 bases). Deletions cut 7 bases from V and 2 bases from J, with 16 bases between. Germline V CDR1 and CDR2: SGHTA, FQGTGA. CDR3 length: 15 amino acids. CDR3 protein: CASNLGGGPTDTQYF. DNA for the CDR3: TGTGCCAGCAATTTAGGCGGGGGCCCCACAGATACGCAGTATTTT. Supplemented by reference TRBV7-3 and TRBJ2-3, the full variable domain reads GAGVSQTPSNKVTEKGKYVELRCDPISGHTALYWYRQSLGQGPEFLIYFQGTGAADDSGLPNDRFFAVRPEGSVSTLKIQRTERGDSAVYLCASNLGGGPTDTQYFGPGTRLTVL.

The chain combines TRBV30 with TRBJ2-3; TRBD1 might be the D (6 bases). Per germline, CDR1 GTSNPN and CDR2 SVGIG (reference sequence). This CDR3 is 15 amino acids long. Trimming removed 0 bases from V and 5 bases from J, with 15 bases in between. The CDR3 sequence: CAWSVIWGRGDTQYF. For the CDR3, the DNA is TGTGCCTGGAGTGTTATTTGGGGGCGAGGAGATACGCAGTATTTT.

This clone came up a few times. The CDR3: CASSLQPNTEAFF. The CDR3 DNA reads TGTGCCAGCAGTTTACAACCGAACACTGAAGCTTTCTTT. J is TRBJ1-1 and V is TRBV5-4; D unclear. V was shortened by 5 bases and J by 1 base, with 9 bases between the two germline ends. CDR1 is SGHNT and CDR2 is YYREEE in the germline V gene (reference sequence). The CDR3 consists of 13 residues.

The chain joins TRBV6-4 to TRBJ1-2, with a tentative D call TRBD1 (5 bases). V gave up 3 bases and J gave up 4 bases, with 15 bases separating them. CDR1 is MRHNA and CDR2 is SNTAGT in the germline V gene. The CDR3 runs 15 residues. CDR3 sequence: CASSEAGDGPYGYTF. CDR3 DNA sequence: TGTGCCAGCAGTGAAGCCGGGGACGGCCCCTATGGCTACACCTTC.

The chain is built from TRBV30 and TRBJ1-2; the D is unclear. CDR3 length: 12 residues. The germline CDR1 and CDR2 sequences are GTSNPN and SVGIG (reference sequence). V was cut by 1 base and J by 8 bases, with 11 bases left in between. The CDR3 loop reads CAWSGTATGYTF. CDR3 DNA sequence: TGTGCCTGGAGTGGTACAGCGACCGGCTACACCTTC. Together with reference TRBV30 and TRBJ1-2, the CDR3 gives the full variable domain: SQTIHQWPATLVQPVGSPLSLECTVEGTSNPNLYWYRQAAGRGLQLLFYSVGIGQISSEVPQNLSASRPQDRQFILSSKKLLLSDSGFYLCAWSGTATGYTFGSGTRLTVV.

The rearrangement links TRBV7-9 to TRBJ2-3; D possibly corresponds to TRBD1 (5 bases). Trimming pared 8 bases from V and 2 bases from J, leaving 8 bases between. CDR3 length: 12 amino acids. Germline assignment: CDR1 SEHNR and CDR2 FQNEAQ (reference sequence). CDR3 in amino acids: CASRQYTDTQYF. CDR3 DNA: TGTGCCAGCCGACAGTACACAGATACGCAGTATTTT.

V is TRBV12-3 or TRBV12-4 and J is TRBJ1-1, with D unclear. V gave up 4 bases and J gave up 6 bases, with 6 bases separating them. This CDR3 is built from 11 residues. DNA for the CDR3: TGTGCCAGCAGTTCGACCGCTGAAGCTTTCTTT. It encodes CASSSTAEAFF.

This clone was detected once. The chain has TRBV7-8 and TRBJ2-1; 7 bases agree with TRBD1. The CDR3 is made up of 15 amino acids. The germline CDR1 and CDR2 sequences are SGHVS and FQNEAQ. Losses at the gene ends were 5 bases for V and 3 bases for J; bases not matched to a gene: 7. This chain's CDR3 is CASSHIQGNYNEQFF. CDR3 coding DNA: TGTGCCAGCAGCCACATACAGGGGAACTACAATGAGCAGTTCTTC.

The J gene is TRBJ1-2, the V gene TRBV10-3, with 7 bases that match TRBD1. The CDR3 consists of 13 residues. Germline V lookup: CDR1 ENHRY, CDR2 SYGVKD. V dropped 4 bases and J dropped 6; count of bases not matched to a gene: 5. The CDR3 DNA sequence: TGTGCCATCAGTGTAAGGCAGGGGGATGGCTACACCTTC. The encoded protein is CAISVRQGDGYTF.

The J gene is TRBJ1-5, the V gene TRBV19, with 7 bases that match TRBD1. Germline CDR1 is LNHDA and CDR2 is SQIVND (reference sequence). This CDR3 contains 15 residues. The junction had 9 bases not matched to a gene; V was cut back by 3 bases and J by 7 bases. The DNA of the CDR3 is TGTGCCAGTAGTATCAGGGGGGATTGGATGCAGCCCCAGCATTTT. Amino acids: CASSIRGDWMQPQHF. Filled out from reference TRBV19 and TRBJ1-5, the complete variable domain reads DGGITQSPKYLFRKEGQNVTLSCEQNLNHDAMYWYRQDPGQGLRLIYYSQIVNDFQKGDIAEGYSVSREKKESFPLTVTSAQKNPTAFYLCASSIRGDWMQPQHFGDGTRLSIL.

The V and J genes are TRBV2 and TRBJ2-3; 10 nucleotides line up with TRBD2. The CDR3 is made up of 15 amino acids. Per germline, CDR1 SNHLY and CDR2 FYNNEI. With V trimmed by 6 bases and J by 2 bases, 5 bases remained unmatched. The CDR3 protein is CASRKAGGPTDTQYF. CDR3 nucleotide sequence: TGTGCCAGCAGGAAAGCGGGGGGGCCCACAGATACGCAGTATTTT.

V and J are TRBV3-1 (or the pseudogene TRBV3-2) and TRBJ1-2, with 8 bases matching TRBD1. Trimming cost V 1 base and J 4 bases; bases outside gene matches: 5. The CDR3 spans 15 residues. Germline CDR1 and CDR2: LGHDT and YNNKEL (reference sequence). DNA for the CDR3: TGTGCCAGCAGCCAAGGCCAGGGGGCGATCTATGGCTACACCTTC. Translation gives CASSQGQGAIYGYTF.

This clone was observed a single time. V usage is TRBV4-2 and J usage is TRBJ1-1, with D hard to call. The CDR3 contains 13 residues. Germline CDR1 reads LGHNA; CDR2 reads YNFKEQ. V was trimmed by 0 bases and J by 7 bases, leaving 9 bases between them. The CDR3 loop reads CASSQDRPSEAFF. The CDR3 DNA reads TGTGCCAGCAGCCAAGACAGGCCGAGTGAAGCTTTCTTT.

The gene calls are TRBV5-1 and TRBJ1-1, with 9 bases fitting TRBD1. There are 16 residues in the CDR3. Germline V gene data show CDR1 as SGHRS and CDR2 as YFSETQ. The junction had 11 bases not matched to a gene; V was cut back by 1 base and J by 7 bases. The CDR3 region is CASSLRPGQGIGEAFF. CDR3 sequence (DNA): TGCGCCAGCAGCTTGAGACCGGGACAGGGAATTGGTGAAGCTTTCTTT.

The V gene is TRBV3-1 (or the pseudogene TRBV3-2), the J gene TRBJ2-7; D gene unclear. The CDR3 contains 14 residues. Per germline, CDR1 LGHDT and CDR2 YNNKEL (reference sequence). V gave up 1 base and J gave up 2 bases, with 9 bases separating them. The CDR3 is CASSQVVDPYEQYF. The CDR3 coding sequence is TGTGCCAGCAGCCAAGTTGTAGATCCCTACGAGCAGTACTTC.

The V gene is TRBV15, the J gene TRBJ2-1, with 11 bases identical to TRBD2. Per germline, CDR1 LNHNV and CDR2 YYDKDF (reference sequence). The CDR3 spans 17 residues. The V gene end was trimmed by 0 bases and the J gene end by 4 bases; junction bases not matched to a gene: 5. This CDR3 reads CATSREGIAGGYNEQFF. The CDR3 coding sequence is TGTGCCACCAGCAGAGAGGGGATAGCGGGGGGGTACAATGAGCAGTTCTTC.

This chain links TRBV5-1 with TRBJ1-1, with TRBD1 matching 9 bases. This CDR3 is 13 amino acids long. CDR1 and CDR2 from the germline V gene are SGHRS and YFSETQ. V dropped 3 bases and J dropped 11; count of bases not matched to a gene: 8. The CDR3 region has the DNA TGCGCCAGCAGCTCATTGGGACAGGGATTGGCTTTCTTT. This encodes CASSSLGQGLAFF.

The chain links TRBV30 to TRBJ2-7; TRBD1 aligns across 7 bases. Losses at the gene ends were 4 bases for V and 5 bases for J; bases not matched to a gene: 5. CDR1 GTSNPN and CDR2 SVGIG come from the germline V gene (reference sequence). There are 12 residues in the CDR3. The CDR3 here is CAWTVTGNEQYF. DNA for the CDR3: TGTGCCTGGACTGTGACAGGGAACGAGCAGTACTTC.